Presented here are 29 T cell receptor beta chains from one specimen sequenced in a study of CD8+CD57+ T cells in acquired aplastic anemia listed by TCRdb under 2018. For sequencing, an Illumina HiSeq 2000 was employed. Genomic DNA served as template for TCR beta VDJ combination and CDR3 sequence profiling. Clones were called with MiXCR by TCRdb after fastp trimmed the public reads at Q25, and only in-frame beta chains were retained. All rows with the same CDR3 protein become a single entry with the most common DNA and genes. The sample table holds over 250,000 distinct CDR3 sequences, of which approximately 58% were seen once. Jointly, the top ten make up around 1.3% of the sample. Patients chosen for sequencing had shown expansion of CD8+CD57+ cells by flow cytometry. Sequencing was done on a sample of sorted CD4+, CD8+, or CD8+CD57+ T cells (not recorded which) from PBMCs. The receptor set was obtained from a human donor with aplastic anemia.

This chain joins TRBV7-2 and TRBJ2-1, with TRBD2 matching 11 bases. Germline V gene lookup returns CDR1 SGHTA and CDR2 FQGNSA. The CDR3 is 18 residues long. V trimming: 5 bases; J trimming: 4 bases; junction bases outside the gene matches: 13. CDR3 region: CASSPGTSGPSPYNEQFF. The CDR3 nucleotides are TGTGCCAGCAGCCCGGGGACTAGCGGTCCATCCCCGTACAATGAGCAGTTCTTC.

The table lists this clonotype with a few counts. The gene calls are TRBV5-5 and TRBJ2-7, with D possibly being TRBD2 (6 bases). The CDR3 extends over 12 amino acids. Germline CDR1 is SGHKS and CDR2 is YYEKEE (reference sequence). V dropped 4 bases and J dropped 6 bases, with 11 bases sitting between them. The CDR3 nucleotides are TGTGCCAGCAGCCCGGGGGATCGCGAGCAGTACTTC. It yields the protein CASSPGDREQYF. The variable domain in full, with the rest retrieved from reference TRBV5-5 and TRBJ2-7, is DAGVTQSPTHLIKTRGQQVTLRCSPISGHKSVSWYQQVLGQGPQFIFQYYEKEERGRGNFPDRFSARQFPNYSSELNVNALLLGDSALYLCASSPGDREQYFGPGTRLTVT.

This clonotype has ten or more counts. The genes are TRBV10-3 and TRBJ2-7, with 11 bases aligning to TRBD2. The junction had 5 bases not matched to a gene; V was cut back by 11 bases and J by 2 bases. This CDR3 contains 13 residues. Germline V gives CDR1 ENHRY, CDR2 SYGVKD. DNA for the CDR3: TGTGCCTCAGGGACTAGCGGCACCTACGAGCAGTACTTC. Protein sequence: CASGTSGTYEQYF.

This sequence joins TRBV7-9 and TRBJ1-6, with D perhaps matching TRBD1 (5 bases). Trimming removed 5 bases at V and 0 bases at J, with 11 bases between. CDR3 length: 16 residues. CDR1 and CDR2 from the germline V gene are SEHNR and FQNEAQ (reference sequence). CDR3: CASSPGLSSYNSPLHF. CDR3 nucleotide sequence: TGTGCCAGCAGCCCGGGACTGAGCTCCTATAATTCACCCCTCCACTTT.

This clonotype occurred many times. The V gene is TRBV12-3 or TRBV12-4, the J gene TRBJ1-6; 8 bases fit TRBD1. This CDR3 comprises 17 residues. V trimming: 6 bases; J trimming: 3 bases; junction bases outside the gene matches: 10. In DNA, the CDR3 is TGTGCCAGCAGGCGCAGGACAGGGAGTATCTATAATTCACCCCTCCACTTT. Protein product: CASRRRTGSIYNSPLHF.

The J gene is TRBJ2-7, the V gene TRBV7-6; 7 bases match TRBD1. The CDR3 is 15 residues long. Per germline, CDR1 SGHVS and CDR2 FNYEAQ. Germline trimming cut 6 bases from V and 7 bases from J; bases unmatched to any gene: 15. The CDR3 spells CASSPADRASGEQYF. CDR3 sequence (DNA): TGTGCCAGCAGTCCCGCTGACAGGGCATCGGGGGAGCAGTACTTC.

This clonotype was observed many times. CDR3 loop: CASSQAAIGSNEKLFF. CDR3 DNA sequence: TGTGCCAGCAGCCAAGCGGCTATAGGGAGTAATGAAAAACTGTTTTTT. The chain links TRBV3-1 to TRBJ1-4; no clear D. Trimming shortened V by 1 base and J by 4 bases, and 13 bases separated the two germline ends. CDR3 length equals 16 residues. Germline CDR1 and CDR2: LGHDT and YNNKEL (reference sequence). Filled out from reference TRBV3-1 and TRBJ1-4, the complete variable domain reads DTAVSQTPKYLVTQMGNDKSIKCEQNLGHDTMYWYKQDSKKFLKIMFSYNNKELIINETVPNRFSPKSPDKAHLNLHINSLELGDSAVYFCASSQAAIGSNEKLFFGSGTQLSVL.

The rearrangement links TRBV5-4 to TRBJ1-2, with D possibly TRBD1 on 6 matching bases. The V end lost 4 bases, the J end lost 8 bases, and 18 bases lay between the germline ends. Per germline, CDR1 SGHNT and CDR2 YYREEE (reference sequence). The CDR3 covers 14 residues. CDR3 residues: CASSLDTGTWGYTF. The CDR3 DNA follows: TGTGCCAGCAGCCTAGATACAGGGACGTGGGGCTACACCTTC.

A few counts support this clonotype. This chain uses TRBV10-3 with TRBJ2-7, with TRBD1 matching over 12 bases. V was pared by 7 bases and J by 6 bases, with 13 bases of the junction left unmatched. The CDR3 length is 16 residues. Germline V gives CDR1 ENHRY, CDR2 SYGVKD. The CDR3 here is CAITRGRDRGPGEQYF. The CDR3 region has the DNA TGTGCCATCACCCGAGGAAGGGACAGGGGGCCAGGCGAGCAGTACTTC.

The chain combines TRBV15 with TRBJ1-2; D possibly corresponds to TRBD1 (5 bases). Germline loops: CDR1 LNHNV, CDR2 YYDKDF (reference sequence). The germline V and J ends were trimmed by 3 bases and 8 bases, with 19 bases remaining between them. The CDR3 is made up of 15 amino acids. CDR3 in DNA: TGTGCCACCAGCAGGCCCAATAGAAATCGGGGGGGCTACACCTTC. As protein: CATSRPNRNRGGYTF.

This sequence joins TRBV7-3 and TRBJ2-7; no firm D call. Per the germline V gene, CDR1 is SGHTA and CDR2 is FQGTGA. The CDR3 extends over 13 amino acids. Trimming stripped 6 bases from V and 0 bases from J, with 9 bases between. CDR3 region: CASSTPSSYEQYF. CDR3 in DNA: TGTGCCAGCAGTACCCCTAGCTCCTACGAGCAGTACTTC.

The V gene is TRBV5-4, the J gene TRBJ2-3, with 12 bases lining up with TRBD1. CDR1 is SGHNT, CDR2 YYREEE, per germline (reference sequence). The CDR3 totals 15 residues. V shed 4 bases and J 7 bases; nucleotides not matched to a gene: 7. The CDR3 loop is CASSTAGTGGNTQYF. In DNA form, the CDR3 reads TGTGCCAGCAGCACGGCCGGGACAGGGGGCAATACGCAGTATTTT.

This clonotype was observed at least ten times. This chain links TRBV6-1 with TRBJ2-7; possibly TRBD1 or TRBD2 for D (5 bases each). Trimming removed 5 bases at V and 3 bases at J, with 8 bases between. CDR1 MNHNS and CDR2 SASEGT come from the germline V gene. The CDR3 has 12 amino acids. CDR3 amino acids: CASSRDVYEQYF. CDR3 in DNA: TGTGCCAGCAGTAGGGACGTCTACGAGCAGTACTTC.

The gene calls are TRBV2 and TRBJ2-2, with 11 bases that match TRBD1. V was pared by 3 bases and J by 0 bases, with 6 bases of the junction left unmatched. Germline values: CDR1 SNHLY, CDR2 FYNNEI. The CDR3 is 18 amino acids. The DNA of the CDR3 is TGTGCCAGCAGTGACAGGGGACAGGGGGTACCGAACACCGGGGAGCTGTTTTTT. The encoded protein is CASSDRGQGVPNTGELFF.

The V call is TRBV20-1, the J call TRBJ1-1; 7 bases match TRBD1. Trimming took 3 bases from V and 1 from J; bases not matched to a gene: 2. The CDR3 has 13 residues. Germline V gene sequence: CDR1 DFQATT, CDR2 SNEGSKA (reference sequence). CDR3: CSARGQQNTEAFF. The CDR3 nucleotides are TGCAGTGCTAGGGGACAGCAGAACACTGAAGCTTTCTTT.

The gene calls are TRBV7-3 and TRBJ2-5, with D unresolved. The CDR3 is 13 residues long. Germline V gene sequence: CDR1 SGHTA, CDR2 FQGTGA. V was cut by 1 base and J by 4 bases, with 7 bases left in between. The CDR3 nucleotides are TGTGCCAGCAGCTTAATCCCGTTAGAGACCCAGTACTTC. It specifies CASSLIPLETQYF.

This clonotype was picked up many times. CDR3 loop: CATSIAGAGGNEQFF. The CDR3 DNA sequence: TGTGCCACCAGTATCGCTGGGGCAGGGGGGAATGAGCAGTTCTTC. This rearrangement joins TRBV24-1 to TRBJ2-1; TRBD1 is a possible D gene (7 bases). The CDR3 is 15 residues long. Germline CDR1 reads KGHDR; CDR2 reads SFDVKD. Between the trimmed V and J ends, which lost 6 bases and 7 bases, there was a span of 18 bases.

V gene TRBV10-3 combines with J gene TRBJ1-4, with no clear D. CDR3 length equals 17 residues. Trimming took off 2 bases at V and 0 bases at J, with 13 bases between the two ends. Germline CDR1 reads ENHRY; CDR2 reads SYGVKD. The CDR3 coding sequence is TGTGCCATCAGTGAGACAAGAAACTATGCAACTAATGAAAAACTGTTTTTT. Translation gives CAISETRNYATNEKLFF.

V and J are TRBV15 and TRBJ2-1; 13 nucleotides match TRBD2. From germline, CDR1 is LNHNV and CDR2 YYDKDF (reference sequence). The CDR3 sequence is 16 residues long. The V and J ends lost 3 bases and 5 bases, in that order; junction bases with no gene match: 4. CDR3 sequence (DNA): TGTGCCACCAGCAGCGCGGGACTAGCGGGGAACAATGAGCAGTTCTTC. This gives the protein CATSSAGLAGNNEQFF.

This clonotype occurred many times. The chain recombines TRBV2 with TRBJ1-5, with TRBD1 as a possible D gene (6 bases). CDR1 and CDR2 (germline): SNHLY, FYNNEI. The V and J ends lost 5 bases and 7 bases respectively, with 12 bases between them. CDR3 size: 13 residues. The CDR3 DNA follows: TGTGCCAGCAGTAAGGGGGAGGAGCAGCCCCAGCATTTT. Amino acid sequence: CASSKGEEQPQHF.

The rearrangement uses TRBV29-1 and TRBJ2-7; D gene ambiguous. Trimming removed 6 bases at V and 7 bases at J, with 19 bases between. The CDR3 is 13 amino acids. Per the germline V gene, CDR1 is SQVTM and CDR2 is ANQGSEA. CDR3 nucleotide sequence: TGCAGCGTCGACGGTCCGGGCGTTACGGAGCAGTACTTC. Its protein product is CSVDGPGVTEQYF.

A note on this clonotype: With a much larger clone just one base away, this may be a read error. The chain carries TRBV12-3 or TRBV12-4 and TRBJ2-1; 9 bases align to TRBD2. The ends lost 7 bases at V and 10 bases at J; junction bases unmatched: 17. The CDR3 is made up of 16 amino acids. The CDR3 DNA reads as TGTGCCAGCATTCTCCTGGAACTAGCGGGCATCAGGGAGCAGTTCTTC. Its protein is CASILLELAGIREQFF.

The chain couples TRBV19 to TRBJ2-7; 7 bases are a match to TRBD1. This CDR3 is 16 amino acids long. CDR1 and CDR2 (germline): LNHDA, SQIVND (reference sequence). J lost 4 bases, V lost 4 bases, and 13 bases had no gene match. The CDR3 nucleotides read TGTGCCAGTAGTACCACAGGGGAAAAGGCTTCGTACGAGCAGTACTTC. Translating gives CASSTTGEKASYEQYF. Full variable domain (outside the CDR3, taken from reference TRBV19 and TRBJ2-7): DGGITQSPKYLFRKEGQNVTLSCEQNLNHDAMYWYRQDPGQGLRLIYYSQIVNDFQKGDIAEGYSVSREKKESFPLTVTSAQKNPTAFYLCASSTTGEKASYEQYFGPGTRLTVT.

This clonotype is a singleton in its sample. The V and J genes are TRBV19 and TRBJ2-7; tentative D call: TRBD1 (5 bases). With 3 bases removed from V and 2 bases from J, the gap between germline ends came to 8 bases. The CDR3 is 13 residues long. In germline, CDR1 is LNHDA, CDR2 SQIVND (reference sequence). CDR3: CASSIPGTYEQYF. The CDR3 coding sequence is TGTGCCAGTAGTATCCCAGGGACCTACGAGCAGTACTTC. Variable domain in full (rest from reference TRBV19 and TRBJ2-7): DGGITQSPKYLFRKEGQNVTLSCEQNLNHDAMYWYRQDPGQGLRLIYYSQIVNDFQKGDIAEGYSVSREKKESFPLTVTSAQKNPTAFYLCASSIPGTYEQYFGPGTRLTVT.

The chain employs TRBV5-1 and TRBJ1-5; 7 bases align to TRBD1. The germline V gene encodes CDR1 SGHRS and CDR2 YFSETQ. CDR3 size: 13 residues. Trimming took 4 bases from V and 7 from J; bases not matched to a gene: 5. In DNA form, the CDR3 reads TGCGCCAGCAGCAGCGGACAGGAACAGCCCCAGCATTTT. It specifies CASSSGQEQPQHF. The full variable domain, its missing parts supplied by reference TRBV5-1 and TRBJ1-5, is KAGVTQTPRYLIKTRGQQVTLSCSPISGHRSVSWYQQTPGQGLQFLFEYFSETQRNKGNFPGRFSGRQFSNSRSEMNVSTLELGDSALYLCASSSGQEQPQHFGDGTRLSIL.

V and J are TRBV10-3 and TRBJ2-7, with 8 positions matching TRBD1. The CDR3 loop spans 12 amino acids. Germline CDR1 and CDR2: ENHRY and SYGVKD. Trimming at V came to 9 bases and at J to 2 bases, leaving 3 bases not matched to a gene. The CDR3 DNA is TGTGCCATTTCGACAGGGGCCTACGAGCAGTACTTC. This sequence encodes CAISTGAYEQYF.

This clonotype came up once. The junction differs from germline at one of its ends, possibly a read error. V and J are TRBV25-1 and TRBJ2-2; D uncertain. The CDR3 totals 17 residues. The V gene's germline CDR1 is MGHDK and CDR2 SYGVNS. For the CDR3, the DNA is TGTGCCAGCGGTGAAAGTTTAAGGTGGTCGTACACCGGGGAGCTGTTTTTT. Translating it yields CASGESLRWSYTGELFF.

This chain joins TRBV5-1 and TRBJ2-7; a possible D gene is TRBD1 (5 bases). Germline assignment: CDR1 SGHRS and CDR2 YFSETQ. This CDR3 has 15 amino acids. With 6 bases removed from V and 6 bases from J, the gap between germline ends came to 22 bases. The DNA for the CDR3 is TGCGCCAGCACCCCCCAGGGTCAGTTTGCAGGCGAGCAGTACTTC. Its protein is CASTPQGQFAGEQYF.

The sample holds a few counts of this clonotype. The gene calls are TRBV20-1 and TRBJ2-7; the D gene is possibly TRBD1 (5 bases). Germline lookup yields CDR1 DFQATT and CDR2 SNEGSKA (reference sequence). There are 12 residues in the CDR3. V was shortened by 2 bases and J by 5 bases, with 10 bases between the two germline ends. The CDR3 reads CSARQGVNEQYF. In nucleotides, the CDR3 is TGCAGTGCTAGACAGGGCGTCAACGAGCAGTACTTC.